The source of this TCR beta chain is a study of T cells after yellow fever vaccination. Points from the study as a whole: Faster peaking, at day 5 versus 15, marked a secondary response that was weaker. Clonotypes found in both CD4 and CD8 compartments made up a small share. Contaminating bulk clonotypes could be abundant in FACS-sorted repertoires.

They built TCR cDNA with 5'RACE template switching, a step that put in a universal primer site and UMIs. TCRdb redid the calling of the 5' RACE reads with MiXCR, one entry per CDR3 protein. The repertoire holds fewer than 400,000 distinct CDR3 sequences, 6.2% seen once, with over 12% in the top ten. The CDR3 is made up of 15 amino acids. V lost 3 bases, J lost 4 bases, and 15 bases lay in between. Concerning this clonotype: What it binds is unknown.

The receptor's source is a man aged 30 to 45 who received the YFV17D yellow fever vaccine. The chain links TRBV12-3 or TRBV12-4 to TRBJ1-2; D is perhaps TRBD1 (5 bases). The material sequenced was PBMCs, taken 5 days after the yellow fever booster vaccination. CDR3: CASSFGGGEGYGYTF. The DNA for the CDR3 is TGTGCCAGCAGTTTCGGAGGAGGGGAAGGCTATGGCTACACCTTC.